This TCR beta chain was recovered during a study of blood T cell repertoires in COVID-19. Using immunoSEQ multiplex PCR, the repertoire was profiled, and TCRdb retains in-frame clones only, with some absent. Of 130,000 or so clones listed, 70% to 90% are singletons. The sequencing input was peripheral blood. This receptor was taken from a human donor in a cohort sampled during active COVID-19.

CDR3 region: CASSPTGNQAFF. CDR3 DNA sequence: TGTGCCAGCAGCCCTACCGGGAACCAAGCTTTCTTT. The rearrangement links TRBV7-9 to TRBJ1-1, with D unresolved. V dropped 5 bases and J dropped 9 bases, with 13 bases sitting between them. Germline CDR1 and CDR2: SEHNR and FQNEAQ (reference sequence). This CDR3 has 12 amino acids.